Here is one TCR beta chain with its context. No antigen is known for it. This sample was taken from a study of cytomegalovirus exposure and HLA in healthy donors. Whole-study results and caveats: As a later analysis showed, a missense DCLRE1C variant was linked to trimming of TCR beta V- and J-genes. Among immune exposure information, only CMV serostatus was available. In all likelihood, a cluster of highly shared sequence variants was a sequencing artifact.

Trimming pared 0 bases from V and 5 bases from J, leaving 11 bases between. This CDR3 region has 14 residues. Per germline, CDR1 SGHRS and CDR2 YFSETQ. This PCR relied on a set of 60 Vbeta primers and 13 Jbeta primers. Here immunoSEQ multiplex PCR was the method, and the copy in TCRdb shows in-frame clones only, minus some. Of around 170,000 clones listed, around 84% are singletons. Input material: PBMCs. V and J are TRBV5-1 and TRBJ1-1; D ambiguous. The origin of this receptor is a woman between 45 and 65 years old in good health and CMV-seropositive. In DNA form, the CDR3 reads TGCGCCAGCAGCTTGGAAATTGGCAGGACTGAAGCTTTCTTT. Translated: CASSLEIGRTEAFF.